The 19 T cell receptor beta chains presented below share a single source sample, sequenced in a study of blood T cells in healthy people across ages. Primers used in a second PCR of roughly 7 to 11 cycles were a sample-barcoded 5' primer and a J-beta primer mix. TCRdb used MiXCR to reprocess the 5' RACE reads, holding one entry per CDR3 protein. The table has about 1.5 million distinct CDR3 sequences, roughly 43% seen once. Sequenced sample: blood. The receptors shown here come from a woman aged 18-35 years in good health.

The J gene is TRBJ1-2, the V gene TRBV2; no definite D call. This CDR3 region has 13 residues. From germline, CDR1 is SNHLY and CDR2 FYNNEI. Between the trimmed V and J ends, which lost 7 bases and 2 bases, there was a span of 11 bases. CDR3 coding DNA: TGTGCCAGCACTGGACTGCAGAACTATGGCTACACCTTC. Translation: CASTGLQNYGYTF.

This chain connects TRBV29-1 to TRBJ2-1; TRBD1 matches 9 bases. The V gene's germline CDR1 is SQVTM and CDR2 ANQGSEA. CDR3 length equals 13 residues. The V segment lost 8 bases and the J segment 6 bases; nucleotides outside the gene matches: 8. The CDR3 bases are TGCAGCCACCGGACAGGGGCGGGCAATGAGCAGTTCTTC. Amino acids: CSHRTGAGNEQFF.

The V gene is TRBV4-1, the J gene TRBJ2-7; no reliable D call. Germline values: CDR1 MGHRA, CDR2 YSYEKL. The CDR3 runs to 15 residues. V lost 0 bases and J 2 bases, leaving 11 bases between the germline ends. The CDR3 DNA sequence: TGCGCCAGCAGCCAAGAGGCGACTGCCCCCTACGAGCAGTACTTC. Translated: CASSQEATAPYEQYF.

The genes are TRBV4-3 and TRBJ2-3; 13 positions match TRBD2. The trim removed 4 bases at V and 6 bases at J, leaving 13 bases unmatched. Germline CDR1 is LGHNA and CDR2 is YSLEER. This CDR3 is 18 amino acids long. CDR3 DNA sequence: TGCGCCAGCAGCCCGTCAAGGACTAGCGGGGGAGGAAGTGATACGCAGTATTTT. Translating it yields CASSPSRTSGGGSDTQYF.

This clonotype was found once. The genes are TRBV5-1 and TRBJ2-3; D is uncertain. Germline CDR1 reads SGHRS; CDR2 reads YFSETQ. This CDR3 region has 14 residues. Trimming took off 4 bases at V and 1 base at J, with 10 bases between the two ends. CDR3 in amino acids: CASSQADGTDTQYF. As DNA, the CDR3 is TGCGCCAGCAGCCAAGCCGACGGCACAGATACGCAGTATTTT. Using reference TRBV5-1 and TRBJ2-3 for the parts outside the CDR3, the full variable domain is KAGVTQTPRYLIKTRGQQVTLSCSPISGHRSVSWYQQTPGQGLQFLFEYFSETQRNKGNFPGRFSGRQFSNSRSEMNVSTLELGDSALYLCASSQADGTDTQYFGPGTRLTVL.

The sample holds a few counts of this clonotype. The CDR3 nucleotides are TGTGCCAGCAGTTTTTCAGGAGAGTACGAGCAGTACTTC. As protein: CASSFSGEYEQYF. The rearrangement joins TRBV27 to TRBJ2-7; no clear D gene. Germline V gene lookup returns CDR1 MNHEY and CDR2 SMNVEV (reference sequence). V lost 3 bases and J 4 bases, leaving 10 bases between the germline ends. The CDR3 sequence is 13 residues long.

The sample holds a few counts of this clonotype. The CDR3 DNA reads TGTGCCAGCAGTTTAAAGGGGGCGAATGGCTACACCTTC. Its translation is CASSLKGANGYTF. The chain uses TRBV12-3 or TRBV12-4 and TRBJ1-2; TRBD1 aligns across 7 bases. The V and J ends lost 2 bases and 6 bases, in that order; junction bases with no gene match: 3. The CDR3 runs to 13 residues.

The J gene is TRBJ1-6, the V gene TRBV14, with unresolved D. The CDR3 is made up of 16 amino acids. V dropped 1 base and J dropped 9 bases, with 16 bases sitting between them. From germline, CDR1 is SGHDN and CDR2 FVKESK. The CDR3 bases are TGTGCCAGCAGCCAAGGAGGCAGCTTTCCTGGTTCACCCCTCCACTTT. Protein sequence: CASSQGGSFPGSPLHF. The variable domain in full, completed from reference TRBV14 and TRBJ1-6, reads EAGVTQFPSHSVIEKGQTVTLRCDPISGHDNLYWYRRVMGKEIKFLLHFVKESKQDESGMPNNRFLAERTGGTYSTLKVQPAELEDSGVYFCASSQGGSFPGSPLHFGNGTRLTVT.

The chain combines TRBV7-6 with TRBJ2-2, with 9 bases lining up with TRBD2. The germline gives CDR1 SGHVS, CDR2 FNYEAQ. The V and J ends lost 4 bases and 3 bases, in that order; junction bases with no gene match: 21. The CDR3 is 21 residues long. The DNA of the CDR3 is TGTGCCAGCAGCTCAAACCGCCCTTCGCGGGAGGGCTCGGAGTACACCGGGGAGCTGTTTTTT. Residues: CASSSNRPSREGSEYTGELFF.

This clonotype has only a few counts. The chain recombines TRBV7-2 with TRBJ2-1, with D perhaps TRBD2 (5 bases). V lost 6 bases and J 4 bases, leaving 10 bases between the germline ends. The CDR3 covers 13 residues. CDR1 and CDR2 (germline): SGHTA, FQGNSA. The CDR3 loop reads CASRTGLYNEQFF. For the CDR3, the DNA is TGTGCCAGCAGGACGGGGTTGTACAATGAGCAGTTCTTC.

This clonotype was seen a handful of times. The V call is TRBV20-1, the J call TRBJ1-1, with a weak D call TRBD1 (5 bases). The CDR3 is 13 amino acids. Trimming took off 2 bases at V and 5 bases at J, with 12 bases between the two ends. Germline V gene sequence: CDR1 DFQATT, CDR2 SNEGSKA (reference sequence). CDR3 residues: CSARLRKGTEAFF. CDR3 DNA: TGCAGTGCTAGACTCAGAAAGGGGACTGAAGCTTTCTTT.

This clonotype was observed a few times. Sequence at one end of the junction differs from germline and may be a read error. The V and J genes are TRBV7-8 and TRBJ1-5; TRBD1 matches at 9 bases. Germline V CDR1 and CDR2: SGHVS, FQNEAQ. This CDR3 comprises 14 residues. CDR3 region: CASRRQGGNQPKHF. The CDR3 DNA follows: TGTGCCAGCAGGAGACAGGGGGGCAATCAGCCCAAGCATTTT. Using reference TRBV7-8 and TRBJ1-5 for the parts outside the CDR3, the full variable domain is GAGVSQSPRYKVAKRGQDVALRCDPISGHVSLFWYQQALGQGPEFLTYFQNEAQLDKSGLPSDRFFAERPEGSVSTLKIQRTQQEDSAVYLCASRRQGGNQPKHFGDGTRLSIL.

This chain links TRBV29-1 with TRBJ2-3, with D unresolved. Germline CDR1 reads SQVTM; CDR2 reads ANQGSEA. This CDR3 is 13 amino acids long. Trimming cost V 6 bases and J 1 base, with 11 bases left between them. Here the CDR3 reads CSVEHQGTDTQYF. The CDR3 DNA reads TGCAGCGTAGAGCACCAGGGCACAGATACGCAGTATTTT.

There are a few counts of this clonotype. This chain connects TRBV29-1 to TRBJ1-1, with D tentatively TRBD1 (5 bases). Germline V gene data show CDR1 as SQVTM and CDR2 as ANQGSEA. The ends were cut back, 3 bases at V and 7 bases at J, with 12 bases in the middle. The CDR3 is 12 residues long. The CDR3 DNA sequence: TGCAGCGTTGACAGGGCCCGGGGTGAAGCTTTCTTT. Protein product: CSVDRARGEAFF.

The chain carries TRBV7-4 and TRBJ2-1; 7 bases are shared with TRBD1. Germline V gene data show CDR1 as SGHVT and CDR2 as SQSDAQ. V shed 5 bases, J shed 4 bases, and the junction held 14 bases outside the gene matches. The CDR3 runs to 17 residues. The CDR3 is CASSPIGPGQPYNEQFF. CDR3 coding DNA: TGTGCCAGCAGCCCTATCGGTCCGGGACAGCCTTACAATGAGCAGTTCTTC.

The chain joins TRBV12-3 or TRBV12-4 to TRBJ1-1, with no clear D. The CDR3 has 15 residues. V was pared by 0 bases and J by 2 bases, with 10 bases between. The CDR3 loop reads CASSLARKGNTEAFF. DNA for the CDR3: TGTGCCAGCAGTTTAGCGCGGAAGGGAAACACTGAAGCTTTCTTT.

Notes on this clonotype: Germline is not matched at one junction end, which may reflect a read error. The rearrangement uses TRBV6-5 and TRBJ2-7; D may match TRBD1 or TRBD2 (5 bases each). From germline, CDR1 is MNHEY and CDR2 SVGAGI. The CDR3 extends over 14 amino acids. The CDR3 protein is CASIYPGAPYEQYF. The CDR3 bases are TGTGCCAGCATTTACCCCGGGGCCCCCTACGAGCAGTACTTC.

The chain links TRBV27 to TRBJ2-1; 12 bases agree with TRBD2. Looked up from germline, CDR1 is MNHEY and CDR2 is SMNVEV (reference sequence). V trimming: 2 bases; J trimming: 4 bases; junction bases outside the gene matches: 12. This CDR3 spans 19 amino acids. CDR3 region: CASSLRQTSGGPRYNEQFF. CDR3 nucleotide sequence: TGTGCCAGCAGTTTACGTCAGACTAGCGGGGGACCGCGGTACAATGAGCAGTTCTTC.

The chain links TRBV20-1 to TRBJ2-7; D ambiguous. The germline gives CDR1 DFQATT, CDR2 SNEGSKA (reference sequence). Trimming cost V 2 bases and J 1 base, with 12 bases left between them. The CDR3 extends over 14 amino acids. CDR3: CSARTVTRSYEQYF. The CDR3 nucleotides read TGCAGTGCTAGAACTGTGACCCGATCCTACGAGCAGTACTTC.